This is a list of T cell receptor beta chains from one sample in a study of vaccination effects on CD4 cells after COVID-19. No antigens are known for them. The table came from immunoSEQ multiplex PCR; TCRdb's copy has only in-frame clones and leaves some out. The repertoire consists of about 63,000 clones, with around 75% occurring once and the leading ten covering 3% to 4%. The specimen comprised CD4+ T cells from PBMCs cultured with HCoV-OC43 spike peptides, sampled before COVID-19 vaccination. These receptors all stem from a human donor who received a COVID-19 vaccine. Each CDR3 is given with its conserved first and last residue. A D gene is named only where the DNA matches it firmly. Not all rows give a size; the values are once, few, many and, for expanded clones, a class.

j_call,v_call,clone_size,d_call,cdr3_aa,cdr3_nt
TRBJ2-1,TRBV4-2,few,NA,CASSQSGPWGNFPSSYNEQFF,TGTGCCAGCAGCCAATCAGGACCATGGGGTAATTTCCCTAGCTCCTACAATGAGCAGTTCTTC
TRBJ2-2,TRBV7-2,NA,NA,CASSLELATGELFF,TGTGCCAGCAGCTTGGAACTCGCCACCGGGGAGCTGTTTTTT
TRBJ1-1,TRBV19,once,NA,CASIFRENTEAFF,TGTGCCAGTATTTTCAGGGAGAACACTGAAGCTTTCTTT
TRBJ1-2,TRBV7-9,NA,TRBD1,CASSRGQDGYTF,TGTGCCAGCAGCCGCGGACAGGATGGCTACACCTTC
TRBJ2-3,TRBV27,NA,TRBD2,CASSLGTSAPSTDTQYF,TGTGCCAGCAGTTTGGGGACTAGCGCTCCTAGCACAGATACGCAGTATTTT
TRBJ2-1,TRBV27,few,TRBD2,CASRYGPSGYNEQFF,TGTGCCAGCAGATATGGGCCTAGCGGATACAATGAGCAGTTCTTC
TRBJ2-5,TRBV29-1,NA,TRBD1,CSDLRTGGDETQYF,TGCAGCGACCTTAGGACAGGGGGCGACGAGACCCAGTACTTC
TRBJ2-5,TRBV6-2/TRBV6-3,NA,NA,CASSYHPGRGPQETQYF,TGTGCCAGCAGTTACCACCCTGGTAGGGGCCCCCAAGAGACCCAGTACTTC
TRBJ2-2,TRBV10-1,NA,NA,CASRATANTGELFF,TGCGCCAGCAGGGCTACCGCGAACACCGGGGAGCTGTTTTTT
TRBJ1-2,TRBV6-1,once,TRBD1,CASSEKGRGLGGYTF,TGTGCCAGCAGTGAAAAGGGCAGGGGGTTGGGTGGCTACACCTTC
TRBJ2-3,TRBV3-1/TRBV3-2,NA,TRBD2,CASSQPWGTGTGGRDTQYF,TGTGCCAGCAGCCAACCCTGGGGGACGGGCACGGGGGGTCGTGATACGCAGTATTTT
TRBJ1-2,TRBV6-5,NA,TRBD1,CASRPGTGDYYGYTF,TGTGCCAGCAGACCCGGGACAGGGGACTACTATGGCTACACCTTC
TRBJ1-1,TRBV6-6,NA,NA,CASSYGSGGSTEAFF,TGTGCCAGCAGTTACGGTTCGGGGGGCTCGACTGAAGCTTTCTTT
TRBJ2-5,TRBV7-3,NA,NA,CASSLRPWDTGETQYF,TGTGCCAGCAGCCTAAGACCGTGGGACACGGGAGAGACCCAGTACTTC
TRBJ1-5,TRBV7-8,NA,NA,CASSLNGFSNQPQHF,TGTGCCAGCAGCTTAAATGGATTTAGCAATCAGCCCCAGCATTTT
TRBJ1-6,TRBV21-1,NA,NA,CASSEEGGPNSPLHF,TGTGCCAGCAGCGAGGAGGGGGGGCCCAATTCACCCCTCCACTTT
TRBJ2-5,TRBV3-1/TRBV3-2,NA,NA,CASSRGTLQETQYF,TGTGCCAGCAGCCGGGGGACACTCCAAGAGACCCAGTACTTC
TRBJ2-1,TRBV7-9,few,NA,CASSSPRTAPLGNEQFF,TGTGCCAGCAGCTCACCCCGGACAGCCCCGCTTGGCAATGAGCAGTTCTTC
TRBJ1-2,TRBV6-5,few,NA,CASRDIREVYGYTF,TGTGCCAGCAGGGATATCAGGGAGGTTTATGGCTACACCTTC
TRBJ1-2,TRBV6-1,NA,NA,CASSENTEGYGYTF,TGTGCCAGCAGTGAAAATACCGAGGGCTATGGCTACACCTTC
TRBJ2-6,TRBV15,NA,NA,CATRSSGANVLTF,TGTGCCACCCGAAGCTCTGGGGCCAACGTCCTGACTTTC
TRBJ1-1,TRBV24-1,NA,NA,CATRAVTGKLMNTEAFF,TGTGCCACCAGGGCAGTCACAGGCAAACTTATGAACACTGAAGCTTTCTTT
TRBJ2-5,TRBV6-5,NA,TRBD1,CASSFGQGVGETQYF,TGTGCCAGCAGTTTCGGACAGGGCGTGGGAGAGACCCAGTACTTC
TRBJ1-1,TRBV6-5,NA,NA,CAKQLKNAGNTEAFF,TGTGCCAAACAACTTAAAAACGCAGGGAACACTGAAGCTTTCTTT
TRBJ2-2,TRBV7-3,NA,TRBD1,CASRRDRENTGELFF,TGTGCCAGCAGACGGGACAGGGAGAACACCGGGGAGCTGTTTTTT
TRBJ2-2,TRBV6-4,NA,NA,CASTREGTSQITGELFF,TGTGCCAGTACCCGAGAGGGGACTTCGCAAATCACCGGGGAGCTGTTTTTT
TRBJ2-5,TRBV19,NA,TRBD2,CASSRGGGMETQYF,TGTGCCAGTAGTCGAGGCGGGGGGATGGAGACCCAGTACTTC
TRBJ2-5,TRBV5-8,NA,NA,CASSLGVPQYF,TGTGCCAGCAGCTTAGGAGTCCCCCAGTACTTC
TRBJ1-2,TRBV5-6,NA,NA,CASSLVGPGYGYTF,TGTGCCAGCAGCTTGGTAGGGCCTGGATATGGCTACACCTTC
TRBJ2-3,TRBV18,NA,TRBD1,CASTGQGTDTQYF,TGTGCCAGCACGGGACAGGGAACAGATACGCAGTATTTT
TRBJ2-1,TRBV6-2/TRBV6-3,NA,TRBD2,CASSYERGGPYNEQFF,TGTGCCAGCAGTTACGAGCGGGGGGGACCCTACAATGAGCAGTTCTTC
TRBJ1-5,TRBV11-2,NA,NA,CASSLPSGAQHF,TGTGCCAGCAGCTTACCTTCGGGGGCCCAGCATTTT
TRBJ1-5,TRBV25-1,NA,NA,CASSEGRVGNQPQHF,TGTGCCAGCAGTGAAGGGAGGGTGGGCAATCAGCCCCAGCATTTT
TRBJ2-3,TRBV7-3,NA,TRBD2,CASSLTGGGNTQYF,TGTGCCAGCAGCTTAACGGGGGGGGGTAATACGCAGTATTTT
TRBJ1-6,TRBV4-3,NA,NA,CASSQERDGYSPLHF,TGCGCCAGCAGCCAAGAACGGGACGGATATTCACCCCTCCACTTT
TRBJ1-2,TRBV9,once,NA,CASSTQTLPYGYTF,TGTGCCAGCAGCACCCAGACCTTACCCTATGGCTACACCTTC
TRBJ1-1,TRBV4-1,NA,NA,CASSQVSGSSMNTEAFF,TGCGCCAGCAGCCAAGTTTCTGGGTCTTCAATGAACACTGAAGCTTTCTTT
TRBJ1-4,TRBV7-8,NA,NA,CASSRQGGISEKLFF,TGTGCCAGCAGCCGTCAAGGTGGGATTTCTGAAAAACTGTTTTTT
TRBJ1-5,TRBV30,few,NA,CAWGDGQGRQPQHF,TGTGCCTGGGGGGACGGCCAGGGGAGGCAGCCCCAGCATTTT
TRBJ1-2,TRBV3-1/TRBV3-2,once,TRBD1,CASSPRGQPYGYTF,TGTGCCAGCAGCCCGAGGGGACAGCCCTATGGCTACACCTTC
TRBJ1-5,TRBV6-2/TRBV6-3,few,NA,CASSYSGQPQHF,TGTGCCAGCAGTTACTCAGGTCAGCCCCAGCATTTT